This T cell receptor beta chain was retrieved from a study of CD8 T cells in Susac syndrome. Healthy donors served as the controls. They were matched for age and sex. TEMRA cells were FACS-enriched and CD8+ and CD4+ T cells negatively isolated. A quantity of roughly 0.5 to 1 ug RNA underwent reverse transcription using random hexamers. An immunoSEQ multiplex PCR amplified TCR beta CDR3 over 54 Vbeta and 13 Jbeta. TCRdb processed the immunoSEQ multiplex PCR reads anew with MiXCR; each CDR3 protein has one entry. The table includes about 140,000 distinct CDR3 sequences, 94% detected once. V lost 0 bases and J lost 0, with 5 bases in between. CDR3 size: 14 residues. The germline gives CDR1 MNHEY, CDR2 SVGEGT.

The sequence was collected from a human donor in good health. Sequenced material: CD8+ T cells from PBMCs. This rearrangement joins TRBV6-2 or TRBV6-3 to TRBJ1-1; D not resolved. CDR3 in amino acids: CASSYSRLNTEAFF. CDR3 coding DNA: TGTGCCAGCAGTTACTCGCGCCTGAACACTGAAGCTTTCTTT.